Below, one T cell receptor (beta chain) is given with its context. This clonotype was seen only a few times. No cognate antigen has been identified for it. Base quality data are lacking; no much larger clone is found one base away. The CDR3, cysteine through phenylalanine, is 14 amino acids long. Just CDR3 DNA is preserved here, 42 bases in frame from base 1. The germline V gene supplies CDR1 MNHNS and CDR2 SASEGT. The sample originates from a study of immune characterization of retroperitoneal liposarcoma (dated by TCRdb to the late 2010s). Libraries were constructed by PCR. This sample was sequenced with a NextSeq 500. The public reads were reprocessed in TCRdb via fastp at Q25 and MiXCR, keeping in-frame beta chains. Duplicate CDR3 protein sequences are folded into a single record with the most common DNA and genes. This sample holds around 10,000 distinct CDR3 sequences; around a quarter were observed only once. The ten largest account for about 8.2% of the sample.

The chain couples TRBV6-1 to TRBJ2-1; 6 matching bases give a weak D call of TRBD1. The end of the DNA aligns better with TRBJ2-7, so the J call may be wrong. Sequencing used tumor tissue. This receptor was identified in a male donor with retroperitoneal liposarcoma. The CDR3 here reads CASSYRGSSHEQYF. Here is the DNA: TGTGCCAGCAGTTATAGGGGGTCCTCCCATGAGCAGTACTTC.